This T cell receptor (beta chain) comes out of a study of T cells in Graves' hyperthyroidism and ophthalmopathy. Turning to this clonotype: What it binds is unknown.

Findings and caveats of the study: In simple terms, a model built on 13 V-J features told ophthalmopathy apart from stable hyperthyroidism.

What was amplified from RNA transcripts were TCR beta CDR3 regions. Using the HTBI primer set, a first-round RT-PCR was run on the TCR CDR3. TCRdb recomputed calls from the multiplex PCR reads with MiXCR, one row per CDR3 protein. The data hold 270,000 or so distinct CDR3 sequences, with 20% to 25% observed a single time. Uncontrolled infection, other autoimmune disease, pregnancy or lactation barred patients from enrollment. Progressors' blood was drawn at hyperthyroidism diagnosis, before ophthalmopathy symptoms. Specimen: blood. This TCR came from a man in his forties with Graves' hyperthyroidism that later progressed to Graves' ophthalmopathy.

This chain's CDR3 is CASTRAREQYF. The CDR3 DNA reads TGTGCCAGCACTAGGGCGAGGGAGCAGTACTTC. The rearrangement uses TRBV28 and TRBJ2-7; D not resolved. Deletions cut 7 bases from V and 7 bases from J, with 11 bases between. Germline V lookup: CDR1 MDHEN, CDR2 SYDVKM. The CDR3 length is 11 residues. The complete variable domain, with remaining parts taken from reference TRBV28 and TRBJ2-7, reads DVKVTQSSRYLVKRTGEKVFLECVQDMDHENMFWYRQDPGLGLRLIYFSYDVKMKEKGDIPEGYSVSREKKERFSLILESASTNQTSMYLCASTRAREQYFGPGTRLTVT.